This entry features one TCR beta chain sequence. Its specificity is unknown. The entry originates in a study of human T cells and chemical hapten exposure. Across the study: Patch tests delivered 0.01% DPC to the upper back and were evaluated at 6 days. Overall study results and limits: TCRs whose frequency exceeded 1 in 1000 remained the same following DPC sensitization.

Single cDNA molecules in the library carried unique molecular identifiers attached during preparation. One entry per CDR3 protein, called by TCRdb with MiXCR from the RACE reads. Of about 360,000 distinct CDR3 sequences in the sample, approximately 5.1% are singletons; the top ten hold roughly 2.4%. V was clipped by 0 bases and J by 6 bases, with 15 bases between them. Per germline, CDR1 SGHKS and CDR2 YYEKEE (reference sequence). This CDR3 contains 15 residues. Time point of the sample: patch test 1, 2 weeks after DPC sensitization. The treatment was: therapeutic diphenylcyclopropenone sensitization with weekly scalp DPC. Sample donors consisted of patients with alopecia, aged 18 to 70 years, who were suitable for DPC.

The chain joins TRBV5-5 to TRBJ1-1; D gene uncertain. This clonotype was obtained from a woman aged 45-65 years with alopecia areata. Some clones in this sample may be carry-over from other donors' samples. The source material was whole blood, sampled in connection with sensitization to the hapten diphenylcyclopropenone (DPC). The CDR3 sequence: CASSLELITQAEAFF. Here the CDR3 DNA reads TGTGCCAGCAGCTTGGAGCTCATCACCCAGGCTGAAGCTTTCTTT.